The source of this TCR beta chain is a study of T cell responses to AZD1222 COVID-19 vaccine. TCRdb's copy holds only in-frame clones and misses some; the assay was immunoSEQ multiplex PCR. The sample shows about 72,000 clones, around 87% of them seen only once. Germline CDR1 and CDR2: SGHAT and FQDESV (reference sequence). V lost 1 base and J 2 bases, leaving 13 bases between the germline ends. The CDR3 loop spans 16 amino acids. This clonotype was obtained from an adult in good health. The V call is TRBV11-1, the J call TRBJ2-3; the D gene is possibly TRBD2 (5 bases). The specimen was peripheral blood, collected on day 0 of AZD1222 vaccination. DNA for the CDR3: TGTGCCAGCAGCTTAGGTGCGGCTAGCATCACAGATACGCAGTATTTT. It codes for CASSLGAASITDTQYF.